A selection of T cell receptor beta chains follows, all from one sample in a study of CD8+ T cells in alopecia areata. Sequencing was performed with immunoSEQ multiplex PCR; in TCRdb, only in-frame clones are kept and a portion is missing. The sample has under 200,000 clones, around three fifths seen once; the top ten hold over 12%. The sequencing here drew on CD4+ T cells sorted from blood, taken at week 24, from a patient treated with tofacitinib. These receptors all come from a human donor with alopecia areata. The CDR3 runs from the conserved cysteine through the conserved F or W. Each record gives: V gene, D gene, clone size, J gene, CDR3 protein, CDR3 DNA. The D gene is left open where the match is weak. Only part of the rows carry a size: once, few, many, or a class if the clone is expanded.

TRBV27	.	once	TRBJ1-1	CASSFGSRRKAFF	TGTGCCAGCAGTTTCGGGTCTCGGCGGAAAGCTTTCTTT
TRBV29-1	TRBD1	few	TRBJ1-2	CSVETGSYGYTF	TGCAGCGTCGAGACAGGGTCCTATGGCTACACCTTC
TRBV7-9	TRBD1	.	TRBJ1-2	CASSQGQGTGYGYTF	TGTGCCAGCAGCCAAGGACAGGGGACAGGCTATGGCTACACCTTC
TRBV2	.	few	TRBJ2-3	CASSEGTDTQYF	TGTGCCAGCAGTGAAGGGACAGATACGCAGTATTTT
TRBV7-8	.	.	TRBJ2-7	CASSFNTDSYEQYF	TGTGCCAGCAGCTTTAACACCGACTCCTACGAGCAGTACTTC
TRBV29-1	.	few	TRBJ2-3	CSVVKVSTDTQYF	TGCAGCGTTGTAAAGGTTAGCACAGATACGCAGTATTTT
TRBV4-2	.	.	TRBJ1-2	CASSQEVPIGYTF	TGTGCCAGCAGCCAAGAGGTCCCAATCGGCTACACCTTC
TRBV30	TRBD1	once	TRBJ1-1	CAWTRDRRGTEAFF	TGTGCCTGGACCCGGGACAGGCGGGGCACTGAAGCTTTCTTT
TRBV6-6	TRBD1	.	TRBJ1-2	CASSYAGGIYGYTF	TGTGCCAGCAGTTACGCAGGGGGCATCTATGGCTACACCTTC
TRBV5-6	.	.	TRBJ1-1	CASSQDRRNTEAFF	TGTGCCAGCAGCCAAGACAGGCGTAACACTGAAGCTTTCTTT
TRBV2	.	.	TRBJ1-5	CASRSRSPDNQPQHF	TGTGCCAGCAGGAGTCGGTCACCTGACAATCAGCCCCAGCATTTT
TRBV5-5	.	.	TRBJ2-3	CASSLGAQGTQYF	TGTGCCAGCAGCTTAGGGGCGCAGGGTACGCAGTATTTT
TRBV25-1	.	once	TRBJ2-5	CASTPNQETQYF	TGTGCCTCGACTCCGAATCAAGAGACCCAGTACTTC
TRBV7-2	.	few	TRBJ2-7	CASSLEFGGYEQYF	TGTGCCAGCAGCTTAGAATTCGGGGGTTACGAGCAGTACTTC
TRBV9	.	.	TRBJ1-1	CASSVVPGPDTEAFF	TGTGCCAGCAGCGTAGTTCCGGGTCCGGACACTGAAGCTTTCTTT
TRBV5-4	.	few	TRBJ1-1	CASSLGAPGMSTEAFF	TGTGCCAGCAGCTTGGGGGCCCCGGGGATGAGCACTGAAGCTTTCTTT
TRBV30	TRBD1	.	TRBJ2-7	CAWSSGQGGSEQYF	TGTGCCTGGAGTTCGGGACAGGGAGGCTCCGAGCAGTACTTC
TRBV5-4	TRBD1	.	TRBJ2-5	CASSQGAQETQYF	TGTGCCAGCAGCCAGGGGGCCCAAGAGACCCAGTACTTC
TRBV7-2	TRBD1	.	TRBJ1-6	CASSLRDRANSPLHF	TGTGCCAGCAGCTTACGGGACAGGGCTAATTCACCCCTCCACTTT
TRBV7-9	.	few	TRBJ1-1	CASSFRTEGVAFF	TGTGCCAGCAGCTTTAGGACCGAGGGAGTAGCTTTCTTT
TRBV6-6	.	.	TRBJ1-1	CASSPGNPLFF	TGTGCCAGCAGCCCGGGAAATCCCCTTTTCTTT
TRBV30	.	few	TRBJ1-2	CAWREGPTNYGYTF	TGTGCCTGGAGGGAGGGACCTACTAACTATGGCTACACCTTC
TRBV9	.	.	TRBJ2-7	CASSPRLVGAYEQYF	TGTGCCAGCAGCCCCCGACTAGTTGGGGCCTACGAGCAGTACTTC
TRBV30	.	.	TRBJ2-7	CAWSVRNGNYEQYF	TGTGCCTGGAGTGTACGTAACGGCAACTACGAGCAGTACTTC
TRBV30	.	.	TRBJ2-7	CAWSGGYEQYF	TGTGCCTGGAGTGGGGGCTACGAGCAGTACTTC
TRBV7-7	.	.	TRBJ2-2	CASSLERGLGELFF	TGTGCCAGCAGCTTGGAGCGAGGGTTGGGGGAGCTGTTTTTT
TRBV28	TRBD1	.	TRBJ1-2	CASSLLQGARGYTF	TGTGCCAGCAGTTTACTACAGGGGGCACGGGGCTACACCTTC
TRBV7-2	.	many	TRBJ2-1	CASSLSYNEQFF	TGTGCCAGCAGCTTAAGCTACAATGAGCAGTTCTTC
TRBV4-1	.	.	TRBJ1-2	CASSQDQRVGYGYTF	TGCGCCAGCAGCCAAGATCAAAGGGTTGGCTATGGCTACACCTTC
TRBV11-2	TRBD2	.	TRBJ2-3	CASSLDGLAGDTQYF	TGTGCCAGCAGCTTAGATGGACTAGCTGGAGATACGCAGTATTTT
TRBV7-2	.	.	TRBJ1-6	CASSLLSGQRNSPLHF	TGTGCCAGCAGCTTATTAAGTGGGCAGAGAAATTCACCCCTCCACTTT
TRBV30	TRBD1	few	TRBJ1-1	CAFGTDLNTEAFF	TGTGCCTTTGGGACAGACTTGAACACTGAAGCTTTCTTT
TRBV29-1	.	few	TRBJ2-2	CSVTRGTGELFF	TGCAGCGTTACCAGAGGCACCGGGGAGCTGTTTTTT
TRBV18	.	.	TRBJ2-5	CASSPRTSSETQYF	TGTGCCAGCTCACCCCGCACGTCGTCCGAGACCCAGTACTTC
TRBV29-1	.	.	TRBJ1-1	CSVVRNTEAFF	TGCAGCGTTGTCAGGAACACTGAAGCTTTCTTT
TRBV27	TRBD1	.	TRBJ1-2	CASSFNRQGGDGYTF	TGTGCCAGCAGTTTCAACAGACAGGGTGGGGATGGCTACACCTTC
TRBV19	TRBD1	.	TRBJ1-2	CASRATGVGYTF	TGTGCCAGTAGGGCGACAGGGGTTGGCTACACCTTC
TRBV30	.	.	TRBJ2-3	CAWSVRRTDTQYF	TGTGCCTGGAGTGTACGGCGCACAGATACGCAGTATTTT
TRBV29-1	.	.	TRBJ2-3	CSVEGADTQYF	TGCAGCGTGGAGGGGGCAGATACGCAGTATTTT
TRBV29-1	TRBD1	.	TRBJ2-5	CSVPEGTVQWAQYF	TGCAGCGTTCCCGAGGGGACAGTCCAATGGGCCCAGTACTTC
TRBV11-2	TRBD2	.	TRBJ2-3	CASSLAAGGVDTQYF	TGTGCCAGCAGCTTAGCGGCGGGGGGGGTAGATACGCAGTATTTT
TRBV30	.	.	TRBJ1-1	CAWSVPGADTEAFF	TGTGCCTGGAGTGTACCGGGGGCAGACACTGAAGCTTTCTTT
TRBV13	.	.	TRBJ1-2	CASSHRSRANYGYTF	TGTGCCAGCTCCCATCGGTCCAGGGCTAACTATGGCTACACCTTC
TRBV7-8	.	once	TRBJ1-6	CASSPRAKGVSSPLHF	TGTGCCAGCAGCCCGCGGGCCAAGGGGGTTAGTTCACCCCTCCACTTT
TRBV11-2	.	few	TRBJ2-7	CASSLDRWAYEQYF	TGTGCCAGCAGCTTAGACAGGTGGGCCTACGAGCAGTACTTC
TRBV12-5	TRBD1	few	TRBJ1-5	CASGTGTGHNQPQHF	TGTGCTAGTGGTACCGGGACAGGGCATAATCAGCCCCAGCATTTT
TRBV23-1	TRBD1	.	TRBJ2-7	CASSGPGTAAYEQYF	TGCGCCAGCAGCGGGCCGGGGACAGCCGCCTACGAGCAGTACTTC
TRBV6-6	.	few	TRBJ1-5	CASSYRQPNQPQHF	TGTGCCAGCAGTTACAGGCAGCCAAATCAGCCCCAGCATTTT
TRBV10-3	TRBD1	few	TRBJ1-6	CAIRDDRGNSPLHF	TGTGCCATCAGAGACGACAGGGGGAATTCACCCCTCCACTTT
TRBV5-4	TRBD1	few	TRBJ2-3	CASSKGDRESTDTQYF	TGTGCCAGCAGCAAAGGGGACAGGGAAAGCACAGATACGCAGTATTTT
TRBV29-1	TRBD1	.	TRBJ1-1	CSVTNRGMTEAFF	TGCAGCGTTACCAACAGGGGAATGACTGAAGCTTTCTTT
TRBV5-8	TRBD2	medium-sized	TRBJ2-1	CASSPIGGGIDNEQFF	TGTGCCAGCAGCCCAATAGGCGGGGGGATTGACAATGAGCAGTTCTTC
TRBV25-1	TRBD1	.	TRBJ1-2	CASFGDRARHGYTF	TGTGCCAGCTTCGGGGACAGGGCTCGCCATGGCTACACCTTC
TRBV4-2	.	.	TRBJ2-3	CASSQDRITDTQYF	TGTGCCAGCAGCCAAGATAGAATAACAGATACGCAGTATTTT
TRBV29-1	.	.	TRBJ2-5	CSVVGKFRPETQYF	TGCAGCGTTGTAGGGAAGTTCCGCCCAGAGACCCAGTACTTC
TRBV5-4	.	.	TRBJ2-6	CASSLAGSSGANVLTF	TGTGCCAGCAGCTTGGCAGGGAGCTCTGGGGCCAACGTCCTGACTTTC
TRBV6-1	.	.	TRBJ2-5	CASSERERAGQETQYF	TGTGCCAGCAGTGAAAGGGAGCGGGCAGGCCAAGAGACCCAGTACTTC